The 5 T cell receptor beta chains below all came from one sample that was sequenced in a study of blood T cell repertoires in COVID-19. Clones were sequenced by immunoSEQ multiplex PCR, and TCRdb holds only the in-frame ones, with some missing. The table records roughly 170,000 clones, roughly 86% of them present only once. Sequencing used peripheral blood. The receptors stem from a middle-aged man who had recovered from COVID-19.

This clone was detected only once. The V and J genes are TRBV27 and TRBJ2-7, with TRBD1 identical over 8 bases. V dropped 6 bases and J dropped 6; count of bases not matched to a gene: 7. CDR1 is MNHEY, CDR2 SMNVEV, per germline (reference sequence). The CDR3 runs to 13 residues. In nucleotides, the CDR3 is TGTGCCAGCAGCTCAGGGGGCTTTGGCGAGCAGTACTTC. It yields the protein CASSSGGFGEQYF.

The chain is built from TRBV6-2 or TRBV6-3 and TRBJ2-1; 9 nucleotides align to TRBD1. The CDR3 runs to 15 residues. V shed 5 bases and J 7 bases; nucleotides not matched to a gene: 9. Germline CDR1 and CDR2: MNHEY and SVGEGT. This chain's CDR3 is CASSLDNRGRNEQFF. The CDR3, as DNA: TGTGCCAGCAGTCTCGATAACAGGGGGCGAAATGAGCAGTTCTTC.

This CDR3 is CSASIGLAGGGYEQYF. In DNA, the CDR3 is TGCAGTGCTAGTATAGGACTAGCGGGAGGAGGCTACGAGCAGTACTTC. V gene TRBV20-1 combines with J gene TRBJ2-7; 14 nucleotides match TRBD2. The CDR3 runs to 16 residues. V was clipped by 3 bases and J by 3 bases; unmatched bases: 7. CDR1 is DFQATT, CDR2 SNEGSKA, per germline (reference sequence).

This clone appeared a single time. The CDR3 bases are TGTGCCAGCAGATCCGGGACAGGGGGTGCCCATCTCTATGGCTACACCTTC. Translation: CASRSGTGGAHLYGYTF. This rearrangement joins TRBV7-2 to TRBJ1-2; 11 nucleotides align to TRBD1. With 6 bases clipped from V and 4 bases from J, the junction kept 13 bases outside the gene matches. This CDR3 has 17 amino acids. The germline V gene encodes CDR1 SGHTA and CDR2 FQGNSA.

The CDR3 loop is CASTRDREGDTQYF. The CDR3 coding sequence is TGTGCCAGCACCCGGGACAGGGAGGGGGATACGCAGTATTTT. The gene calls are TRBV6-5 and TRBJ2-3; 9 bases fit TRBD1. Looked up from germline, CDR1 is MNHEY and CDR2 is SVGAGI. This CDR3 is 14 amino acids long. Trimming at V came to 7 bases and at J to 6 bases, leaving 8 bases not matched to a gene.